The 10 T cell receptor beta chains below all came from one sample that was sequenced in a study of identical twins. TCRdb reprocessed the 5' RACE reads with MiXCR, giving one entry per CDR3 protein. Here the sample spans hundreds of thousands of distinct CDR3 sequences, 6% to 6.5% being singletons. The sample comprised naive T cells sorted from blood. These receptors came from a young man in good health.

This clonotype was found many times. The gene calls are TRBV6-5 and TRBJ2-5; 9 nucleotides agree with TRBD2. CDR3 length equals 16 residues. The V gene end was trimmed by 0 bases and the J gene end by 1 base; junction bases not matched to a gene: 3. Germline V gene lookup returns CDR1 MNHEY and CDR2 SVGAGI. CDR3 amino acids: CASSYSTSGVQETQYF. The CDR3 nucleotides read TGTGCCAGCAGTTACTCGACTAGCGGCGTCCAAGAGACCCAGTACTTC.

This clonotype was detected ten times or more. The genes are TRBV12-3 or TRBV12-4 and TRBJ1-4; D unresolved. The CDR3 is 12 residues long. Trimming stripped 3 bases from V and 7 bases from J, with 6 bases between. The CDR3 region is CASSLIGEKLFF. For the CDR3, the DNA is TGTGCCAGCAGTTTGATCGGTGAAAAACTGTTTTTT.

J is TRBJ2-7 and V is TRBV28; TRBD2 matches at 9 bases. The ends lost 2 bases at V and 3 bases at J; junction bases unmatched: 5. The CDR3 length is 15 residues. Germline-derived CDR1 and CDR2 are MDHEN and SYDVKM. As DNA, the CDR3 is TGTGCCAGCAGTTTAAGACTAGCGGCTTACTACGAGCAGTACTTC. This encodes CASSLRLAAYYEQYF.

This clonotype was found many times. The chain combines TRBV5-6 with TRBJ1-4; 9 positions match TRBD1. This CDR3 region has 16 residues. The junction had 6 bases not matched to a gene; V was cut back by 3 bases and J by 3 bases. Germline values: CDR1 SGHDT, CDR2 YYEEEE. Here the CDR3 reads CASSSGTGKANEKLFF. The CDR3 DNA sequence: TGTGCCAGCAGCTCCGGGACAGGGAAGGCTAATGAAAAACTGTTTTTT.

V usage is TRBV20-1 and J usage is TRBJ2-3; 12 nucleotides align to TRBD2. Trimming at V came to 2 bases and at J to 8 bases, leaving 5 bases not matched to a gene. The CDR3 spans 14 residues. CDR1 DFQATT and CDR2 SNEGSKA come from the germline V gene (reference sequence). The CDR3: CSARSSSGRGTQYF. The CDR3 DNA reads TGCAGTGCTAGATCGTCTAGCGGGAGGGGTACGCAGTATTTT.

The V call is TRBV2, the J call TRBJ2-4, with 11 bases matching TRBD2. The CDR3 spans 16 residues. The trim removed 5 bases at V and 8 bases at J, leaving 11 bases unmatched. Per germline, CDR1 SNHLY and CDR2 FYNNEI. The CDR3 DNA is TGTGCCAGCAGTTCGGTACTAGCGGGAGTTAACTACATTCAGTACTTC. The encoded protein is CASSSVLAGVNYIQYF. Combining the CDR3 with reference TRBV2 and TRBJ2-4 gives the whole variable domain EPEVTQTPSHQVTQMGQEVILRCVPISNHLYFYWYRQILGQKVEFLVSFYNNEISEKSEIFDDQFSVERPDGSNFTLKIRSTKLEDSAMYFCASSSVLAGVNYIQYFGAGTRLSVL.

This clonotype was detected many times. The chain recombines TRBV7-2 with TRBJ2-1; possible D gene TRBD2, 5 bases. Trimming took 2 bases from V and 1 from J, leaving 12 bases between them. The CDR3 is made up of 16 amino acids. Germline loops: CDR1 SGHTA, CDR2 FQGNSA. CDR3 protein: CASSLLGGWSYNEQFF. CDR3 nucleotide sequence: TGTGCCAGCAGCTTACTTGGCGGGTGGTCCTACAATGAGCAGTTCTTC.

This clonotype was counted ten times or more. The V and J genes are TRBV9 and TRBJ2-1, with D uncertain. Per the germline V gene, CDR1 is SGDLS and CDR2 is YYNGEE. With 1 base removed from V and 15 bases from J, the gap between germline ends came to 17 bases. CDR3 length equals 13 residues. CDR3: CASSVSPTAPVFF. Here the CDR3 DNA reads TGTGCCAGCAGCGTATCACCTACGGCCCCGGTGTTCTTC.

This sequence joins TRBV12-3 or TRBV12-4 and TRBJ2-2; D not resolved. CDR3 length: 14 residues. V lost 3 bases and J 4 bases, leaving 9 bases between the germline ends. CDR3 region: CASSFRLGTGELFF. The CDR3 DNA is TGTGCCAGCAGTTTTAGGTTGGGCACCGGGGAGCTGTTTTTT.

Many counts were recorded for this clonotype. The chain links TRBV7-2 to TRBJ2-7, with D uncertain. V was pared by 0 bases and J by 2 bases, with 11 bases between. Germline values: CDR1 SGHTA, CDR2 FQGNSA. This CDR3 region has 15 residues. CDR3: CASSLAQLPTYEQYF. For the CDR3, the DNA is TGTGCCAGCAGCTTAGCGCAGCTGCCTACCTACGAGCAGTACTTC.